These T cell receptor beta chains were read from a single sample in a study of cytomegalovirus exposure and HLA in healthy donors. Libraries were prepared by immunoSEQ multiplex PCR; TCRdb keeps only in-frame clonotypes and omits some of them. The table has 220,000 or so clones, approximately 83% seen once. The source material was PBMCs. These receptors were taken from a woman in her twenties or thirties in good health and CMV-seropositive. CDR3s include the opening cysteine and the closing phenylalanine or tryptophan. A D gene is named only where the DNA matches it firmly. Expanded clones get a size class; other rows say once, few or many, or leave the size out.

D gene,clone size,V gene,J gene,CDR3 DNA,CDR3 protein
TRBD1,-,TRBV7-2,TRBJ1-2,TGTGCCAGCAGCATAGGGACAGGGGTTAACTATGGCTACACCTTC,CASSIGTGVNYGYTF
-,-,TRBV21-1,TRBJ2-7,TGTGCCAGCAGCAAACGTACAGGGGCGTACGAGCAGTACTTC,CASSKRTGAYEQYF
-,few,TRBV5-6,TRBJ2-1,TGTGCCAGCAGCCAGTTAGGAGTGCGTGAGCAGTTCTTC,CASSQLGVREQFF
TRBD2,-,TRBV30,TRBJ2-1,TGTGCCTGGAGGGGACTAGCGGGATGGAATGAGCAGTTCTTC,CAWRGLAGWNEQFF
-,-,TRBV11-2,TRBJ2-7,TGTGCCAGCAGCGGTCATTTCGGGACGGAATACTACGAGCAGTACTTC,CASSGHFGTEYYEQYF
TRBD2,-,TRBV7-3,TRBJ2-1,TGTGCCAGCAGATTCAGTCGGACTAGCGGTGACAATGAGCAGTTCTTC,CASRFSRTSGDNEQFF
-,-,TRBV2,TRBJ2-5,TGTGCCAGCAGTGTCAACCCAAAAGAGACCCAGTACTTC,CASSVNPKETQYF
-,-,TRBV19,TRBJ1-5,TGTGCCAGTAGGGGGGGTAGCAATCAGCCCCAGCATTTT,CASRGGSNQPQHF
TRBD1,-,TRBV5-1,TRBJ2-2,TGCGCCAGCAGCTCGGACAGGTTCACCGGGGAGCTGTTTTTT,CASSSDRFTGELFF
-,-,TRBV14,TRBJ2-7,TGTGCCAGCAGCCAAGATGAGGCATTGCCTTACGAGCAGTACTTC,CASSQDEALPYEQYF
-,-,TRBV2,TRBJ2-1,TGTGCCTGTTTAGCGTCCTCCTACAATGAGCAGTTCTTC,CACLASSYNEQFF
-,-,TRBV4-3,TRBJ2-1,TGCGCCAGCAGCCAAGGCGACTACAATGAGCAGTTCTTC,CASSQGDYNEQFF
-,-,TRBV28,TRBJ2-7,TGTGCCAGCAGTACACCCGGAGAGTCCGAGCAGTACTTC,CASSTPGESEQYF
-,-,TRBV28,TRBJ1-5,TGTGCCAGCAGTCTACAGGGTCAGGGCAATCAGCCCCAGCATTTT,CASSLQGQGNQPQHF
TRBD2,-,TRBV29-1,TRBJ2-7,TGCAGCGTTCGGCCGGGACTAGCGGACTACGAGCAGTACTTC,CSVRPGLADYEQYF
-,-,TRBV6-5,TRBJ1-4,TGTGCCAGCAGTAAAGCTCTGAATGAAAAACTGTTTTTT,CASSKALNEKLFF
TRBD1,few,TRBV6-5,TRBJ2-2,TGTGCCAGCAGCAGGACAGGGGACACCGGGGAGCTGTTTTTT,CASSRTGDTGELFF
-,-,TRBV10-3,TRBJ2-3,TGTGCCATCAGTGTGCAGGGTACAGATACGCAGTATTTT,CAISVQGTDTQYF
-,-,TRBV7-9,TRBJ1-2,TGTGCCAGCAGCTTAGGGGGGAGTTATGGCTACACCTTC,CASSLGGSYGYTF
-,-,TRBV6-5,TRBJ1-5,TGTGCCAGCAGTTACCAGAGCAATCAGCCCCAGCATTTT,CASSYQSNQPQHF
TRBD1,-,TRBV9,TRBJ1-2,TGTGCCAGCAGCAGCCGGGACAGGGGGTATGGCTACACCTTC,CASSSRDRGYGYTF
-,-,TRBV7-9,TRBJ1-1,TGTGCCAGCAGCTTAGGTGGACAACTGAACACTGAAGCTTTCTTT,CASSLGGQLNTEAFF
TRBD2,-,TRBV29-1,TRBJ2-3,TGCAGCGTTGTCCTTACAGCGGGAGGGACAGATACGCAGTATTTT,CSVVLTAGGTDTQYF
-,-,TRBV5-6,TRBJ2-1,TGTGCCAGCAGCTTGGGTCCGGCTAGTGGGCATGAGCAGTTCTTC,CASSLGPASGHEQFF
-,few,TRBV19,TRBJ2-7,TGTGCCAGTAGTTCCTTGGGAGGCTCCTACGAGCAGTACTTC,CASSSLGGSYEQYF
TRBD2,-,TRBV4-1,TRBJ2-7,TGCGCCAGCAGCCTTACGACTAGCGGCACCTACGAGCAGTACTTC,CASSLTTSGTYEQYF
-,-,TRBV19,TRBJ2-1,TGTGCCAGTAGCCCGGACAGCTATGAGCAGTTCTTC,CASSPDSYEQFF
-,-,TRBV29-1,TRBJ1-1,TGCAGCGCATTCGGGGACACTGAAGCTTTCTTT,CSAFGDTEAFF
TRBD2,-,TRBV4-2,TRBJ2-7,TGTGCCAGCAGCCAAGAGTCTAGCGGGGGCTCCTACGAGCAGTACTTC,CASSQESSGGSYEQYF
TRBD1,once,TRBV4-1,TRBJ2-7,TGCGCCAGCAGCCCCCTCGGGACAGGGGAGAGGTACGAGCAGTACTTC,CASSPLGTGERYEQYF
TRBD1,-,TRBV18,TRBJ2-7,TGTGCCAGCTCACCCGGACAGGGTGGCCCCTACGAGCAGTACTTC,CASSPGQGGPYEQYF
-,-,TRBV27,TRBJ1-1,TGTGCCAGCAGTTTAGCCCCGGGGACTGAAGCTTTCTTT,CASSLAPGTEAFF
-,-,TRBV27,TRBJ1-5,TGTGCCAGCAGTTTAAGGGGACCGAGTAATCAGCCCCAGCATTTT,CASSLRGPSNQPQHF
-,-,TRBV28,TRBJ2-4,TGTGCCAGCAGTTCCCAGGCGAAAATAGCCAAAAACATTCAGTACTTC,CASSSQAKIAKNIQYF
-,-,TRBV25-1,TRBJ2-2,TGTGCCACCTTCGGGATCACCGGGGAGCTGTTTTTT,CATFGITGELFF
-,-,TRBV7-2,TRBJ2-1,TGTGCCAGCAGCTCCTACCTAGAATCCAATGAGCAGTTCTTC,CASSSYLESNEQFF
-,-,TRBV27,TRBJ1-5,TGTGCCAGCAGTACACAGGGAGGGAATCAGCCCCAGCATTTT,CASSTQGGNQPQHF
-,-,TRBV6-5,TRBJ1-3,TGTGCCAGCAGTTACTTCGGGGGGGGCGCGGACACCATATATTTT,CASSYFGGGADTIYF
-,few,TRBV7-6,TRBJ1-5,TGTGCCAGCAGCCCCCAGAGTGATCAGCCCCAGCATTTT,CASSPQSDQPQHF
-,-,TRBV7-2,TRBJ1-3,TGTGCCAGCACCCAACGGCACGGAACTGGAAACACCATATATTTT,CASTQRHGTGNTIYF
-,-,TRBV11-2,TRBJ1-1,TGTGCCAGTTCGAGACACGAGAACACTGAAGCTTTCTTT,CASSRHENTEAFF
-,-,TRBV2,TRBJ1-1,TGTGCCAGCAGTGCGGGCTCTGAAGCTTTCTTT,CASSAGSEAFF
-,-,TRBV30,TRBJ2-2,TGTGCCTGGAGTGTAAAGGGATTCGAGACCGGGGAGCTGTTTTTT,CAWSVKGFETGELFF
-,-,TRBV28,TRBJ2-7,TGTGCCAGCAGACCACAGGTTTCCTACGAGCAGTACTTC,CASRPQVSYEQYF
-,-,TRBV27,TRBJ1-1,TGTGCCAGCAGGACTTACGAGAACACTGAAGCTTTCTTT,CASRTYENTEAFF
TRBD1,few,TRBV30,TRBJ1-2,TGTGCCTGGAGCGAACAGGGGGTCTATGGCTACACCTTC,CAWSEQGVYGYTF
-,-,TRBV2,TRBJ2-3,TGTGCCAGCAGGGACGGGAGAGGCACAGATACGCAGTATTTT,CASRDGRGTDTQYF
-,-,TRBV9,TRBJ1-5,TGTGCCAGCAGCCCTCGGGAAGGGAATCAGCCCCAGCATTTT,CASSPREGNQPQHF
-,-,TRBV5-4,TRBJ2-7,TGTGCCAGCAGCTTGGACCCATCTTACGAGCAGTACTTC,CASSLDPSYEQYF
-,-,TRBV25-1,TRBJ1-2,TGTGCCAGCAGTGAATGGGCCGTGATGGAGAGATACACCTTC,CASSEWAVMERYTF
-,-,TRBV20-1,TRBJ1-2,TGCAGTGCTAGAGTCGGCTACACCTTC,CSARVGYTF
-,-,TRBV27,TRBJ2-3,TGTGCCAGCAGTTTATACCCCCCCTACCCCTCCTCAGATACGCAGTATTTT,CASSLYPPYPSSDTQYF
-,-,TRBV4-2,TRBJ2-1,TGTGCCAGCAGCCAAGGTAGGGGAGGGGGCTACAATGAGCAGTTCTTC,CASSQGRGGGYNEQFF